A selection of T cell receptor beta chains follows, all from one sample in a study of early T cells in non-severe SARS-CoV-2 infection. A single record per CDR3 protein comes from TCRdb applying MiXCR to the 5' RACE reads. The sample includes approximately 97,000 distinct CDR3 sequences, 8% to 13% of them seen just once. The specimen comprised whole blood, sampled at baseline. The receptors stem from an adult who was a healthcare worker with PCR-confirmed SARS-CoV-2 infection or an uninfected control (not recorded which). Each CDR3 is given with its conserved first and last residue. Fields, in order: D gene, V gene, clone size, J gene, CDR3 length, CDR3 DNA, CDR3 protein. The D gene is left open where the match is weak. The size entry is marked missing in some rows and otherwise reads once, few, many or a size class.

D gene: .
V gene: TRBV15
clone size: many
J gene: TRBJ1-1
CDR3 length: 13
CDR3 DNA: TGTGCCACCAGCAGACAAGTGAACACTGAAGCTTTCTTT
CDR3 protein: CATSRQVNTEAFF

D gene: .
V gene: TRBV5-1
clone size: many
J gene: TRBJ2-2
CDR3 length: 15
CDR3 DNA: TGCGCCAGCAGGGAACCGACGGGGGACACCGGGGAGCTGTTTTTT
CDR3 protein: CASREPTGDTGELFF

D gene: .
V gene: TRBV7-7
clone size: few
J gene: TRBJ2-2
CDR3 length: 13
CDR3 DNA: TGTGCCAGCAGCCCTACGGAGGCCGGGGAGCTGTTTTTT
CDR3 protein: CASSPTEAGELFF

D gene: TRBD1
V gene: TRBV5-1
clone size: many
J gene: TRBJ1-2
CDR3 length: 12
CDR3 DNA: TGCGCCAGCCCACAGGGGGCCCATGGCTACACCTTC
CDR3 protein: CASPQGAHGYTF

D gene: .
V gene: TRBV7-3
clone size: few
J gene: TRBJ2-1
CDR3 length: 14
CDR3 DNA: TGTGCCAGCAGCTTACGTCCAGGGCCTGGTGAGCAGTTCTTC
CDR3 protein: CASSLRPGPGEQFF

D gene: TRBD2
V gene: TRBV5-1
clone size: few
J gene: TRBJ2-2
CDR3 length: 17
CDR3 DNA: TGCGCCAGCAGCAAGCCTAGCGGGGGGACGAACACCGGGGAGCTGTTTTTT
CDR3 protein: CASSKPSGGTNTGELFF

D gene: .
V gene: TRBV7-2
clone size: few
J gene: TRBJ1-2
CDR3 length: 15
CDR3 DNA: TGTGCCAGCAGCCCTAAGGACGGACTCAACTATGGCTACACCTTC
CDR3 protein: CASSPKDGLNYGYTF

D gene: TRBD2
V gene: TRBV20-1
clone size: many
J gene: TRBJ2-5
CDR3 length: 16
CDR3 DNA: TGCAGTGCTAGCCCCCCACTAGCGGGCAGGCAAGAGACCCAGTACTTC
CDR3 protein: CSASPPLAGRQETQYF

D gene: .
V gene: TRBV11-2
clone size: few
J gene: TRBJ2-1
CDR3 length: 13
CDR3 DNA: TGTGCCAGCAGTGACAGTTCCTACAATGAGCAGTTCTTC
CDR3 protein: CASSDSSYNEQFF

D gene: .
V gene: TRBV11-2
clone size: few
J gene: TRBJ2-1
CDR3 length: 16
CDR3 DNA: TGTGCCAGCAGCTTAGTTCGGCGGAGCTCCTACAATGAGCAGTTCTTC
CDR3 protein: CASSLVRRSSYNEQFF

D gene: .
V gene: TRBV3-1
clone size: few
J gene: TRBJ2-2
CDR3 length: 14
CDR3 DNA: TGTGCCAGCAGCCAAATGCTGAACACCGGGGAGCTGTTTTTT
CDR3 protein: CASSQMLNTGELFF

D gene: TRBD2
V gene: TRBV11-2
clone size: many
J gene: TRBJ2-7
CDR3 length: 15
CDR3 DNA: TGTGCCAGCAGACCGATAGCGGGACCGCCGGGGGAGCAGTACTTC
CDR3 protein: CASRPIAGPPGEQYF

D gene: .
V gene: TRBV29-1
clone size: few
J gene: TRBJ1-6
CDR3 length: 12
CDR3 DNA: TGCGTCCAGGGAGCGCGAAGTTCACCCCTCCACTTT
CDR3 protein: CVQGARSSPLHF

D gene: .
V gene: TRBV29-1
clone size: .
J gene: TRBJ2-3
CDR3 length: 14
CDR3 DNA: TGCAGCGTGGGAGCACAGATATACACAGATACGCAGTATTTT
CDR3 protein: CSVGAQIYTDTQYF

D gene: TRBD2
V gene: TRBV5-6
clone size: few
J gene: TRBJ2-1
CDR3 length: 17
CDR3 DNA: TGTGCCAGCAGCTTAGAGGCTAGCGGGAGGCGATACAATGAGCAGTTCTTC
CDR3 protein: CASSLEASGRRYNEQFF

D gene: TRBD1
V gene: TRBV12-3/TRBV12-4
clone size: many
J gene: TRBJ1-2
CDR3 length: 13
CDR3 DNA: TGTGCCAGCAGTTTTCGGACAGGGGATGGCTACACCTTC
CDR3 protein: CASSFRTGDGYTF

D gene: .
V gene: TRBV10-3
clone size: .
J gene: TRBJ1-6
CDR3 length: 13
CDR3 DNA: TGTGCCATCAGTGCAGGGGTTAATTCACCCCTCCACTTT
CDR3 protein: CAISAGVNSPLHF

D gene: .
V gene: TRBV9
clone size: .
J gene: TRBJ2-5
CDR3 length: 16
CDR3 DNA: TGTGCCAGCAGCGTAGCAGGGGAGGGGGTCCAAGAGACCCAGTACTTC
CDR3 protein: CASSVAGEGVQETQYF

D gene: .
V gene: TRBV20-1
clone size: .
J gene: TRBJ2-3
CDR3 length: 13
CDR3 DNA: TGCAGTGCTAGAAATTTTGGCACAGATACGCAGTATTTT
CDR3 protein: CSARNFGTDTQYF

D gene: .
V gene: TRBV6-6
clone size: few
J gene: TRBJ1-2
CDR3 length: 13
CDR3 DNA: TGTGCCAGCAGCTCTACTATTGGGGACGGCTACACCTTC
CDR3 protein: CASSSTIGDGYTF

D gene: .
V gene: TRBV24-1
clone size: once
J gene: TRBJ2-6
CDR3 length: 14
CDR3 DNA: TGTGCCACCAGTCCGGGAACTGGGGCCAACGTCCTGACTTTC
CDR3 protein: CATSPGTGANVLTF

D gene: TRBD2
V gene: TRBV7-2
clone size: many
J gene: TRBJ2-1
CDR3 length: 15
CDR3 DNA: TGTGCCAGCAGCCTCACTAGCGGCGCTCACAATGAGCAGTTCTTC
CDR3 protein: CASSLTSGAHNEQFF

D gene: TRBD1
V gene: TRBV6-1
clone size: .
J gene: TRBJ2-1
CDR3 length: 14
CDR3 DNA: TGTGCCAGCATACCCAGGGGGCGCGGGAATGAGCAGTTCTTC
CDR3 protein: CASIPRGRGNEQFF

D gene: .
V gene: TRBV2
clone size: .
J gene: TRBJ2-5
CDR3 length: 14
CDR3 DNA: TGTGCCAGCAGTGAATGGTGGTCACAAGAGACCCAGTACTTC
CDR3 protein: CASSEWWSQETQYF

D gene: .
V gene: TRBV5-6
clone size: few
J gene: TRBJ1-2
CDR3 length: 15
CDR3 DNA: TGTGCCAGCAGCACTGGATCCCGAGCTAACTATGGCTACACCTTC
CDR3 protein: CASSTGSRANYGYTF

D gene: .
V gene: TRBV3-1
clone size: few
J gene: TRBJ2-7
CDR3 length: 15
CDR3 DNA: TGTGCCAGCAGCCAAGATACGACGGGGACGGACGAGCAGTACTTC
CDR3 protein: CASSQDTTGTDEQYF

D gene: TRBD2
V gene: TRBV25-1
clone size: few
J gene: TRBJ2-3
CDR3 length: 17
CDR3 DNA: TGTGCCAGCAGTGAATCCCAATGGGCGGGGGTCACAGATACGCAGTATTTT
CDR3 protein: CASSESQWAGVTDTQYF

D gene: .
V gene: TRBV21-1
clone size: few
J gene: TRBJ2-2
CDR3 length: 17
CDR3 DNA: TGTGCCAGCAGCAAATGGACTAGCGTATCGAACACCGGGGAGCTGTTTTTT
CDR3 protein: CASSKWTSVSNTGELFF

D gene: TRBD2
V gene: TRBV20-1
clone size: few
J gene: TRBJ2-1
CDR3 length: 14
CDR3 DNA: TGCAGTGCTAGAGTTCTAGCGGGAGGCGTTGAGCAGTTCTTC
CDR3 protein: CSARVLAGGVEQFF

D gene: TRBD1
V gene: TRBV6-1
clone size: .
J gene: TRBJ1-6
CDR3 length: 16
CDR3 DNA: TGTGCCAGCAAGGGGGCCCTTGCCCTCTATAATTCACCCCTCCACTTT
CDR3 protein: CASKGALALYNSPLHF

D gene: .
V gene: TRBV7-2
clone size: .
J gene: TRBJ2-2
CDR3 length: 14
CDR3 DNA: TGTGCCAGCAGCTCGGCTCGGAACACCGGGGAGCTGTTTTTT
CDR3 protein: CASSSARNTGELFF

D gene: TRBD2
V gene: TRBV4-3
clone size: many
J gene: TRBJ2-2
CDR3 length: 20
CDR3 DNA: TGCGCCAGCAGCCCCTGCGCTATAAGCGGGAGGGCCGGATGTACCGGGGAGCTGTTTTTT
CDR3 protein: CASSPCAISGRAGCTGELFF

D gene: TRBD2
V gene: TRBV20-1
clone size: many
J gene: TRBJ2-3
CDR3 length: 15
CDR3 DNA: TGCAGTGCTAGAGTCGGGACTAGCGGCACAGATACGCAGTATTTT
CDR3 protein: CSARVGTSGTDTQYF

D gene: .
V gene: TRBV7-9
clone size: .
J gene: TRBJ2-7
CDR3 length: 15
CDR3 DNA: TGTGCCAGCAGCACATATACCGTGGGCACCTACGAGCAGTACTTC
CDR3 protein: CASSTYTVGTYEQYF

D gene: .
V gene: TRBV7-2
clone size: few
J gene: TRBJ1-6
CDR3 length: 15
CDR3 DNA: TGTGCCAGCAGCTTACTCGGGGGCCCTAATTCACCCCTCCACTTT
CDR3 protein: CASSLLGGPNSPLHF

D gene: .
V gene: TRBV10-3
clone size: few
J gene: TRBJ1-3
CDR3 length: 14
CDR3 DNA: TGTGCCATCAGTGAGCCCCGGTCAGGAAACACCATATATTTT
CDR3 protein: CAISEPRSGNTIYF

D gene: .
V gene: TRBV7-2
clone size: few
J gene: TRBJ1-1
CDR3 length: 13
CDR3 DNA: TGTGCCAGCAGCCGAGACAGGCTCACTGAAGCTTTCTTT
CDR3 protein: CASSRDRLTEAFF

D gene: .
V gene: TRBV4-3
clone size: few
J gene: TRBJ2-3
CDR3 length: 12
CDR3 DNA: TGCGCCAGCAGCCAAGAAAGGAGGGTGCAGTATTTT
CDR3 protein: CASSQERRVQYF

D gene: TRBD1
V gene: TRBV19
clone size: few
J gene: TRBJ1-1
CDR3 length: 15
CDR3 DNA: TGTGCCAGTAGTCGAACAGGGGCGATGAACACTGAAGCTTTCTTT
CDR3 protein: CASSRTGAMNTEAFF

D gene: TRBD2
V gene: TRBV11-2
clone size: few
J gene: TRBJ2-2
CDR3 length: 16
CDR3 DNA: TGTGCCAGCAGCCCTACTAGCGGAGCCAACACCGGGGAGCTGTTTTTT
CDR3 protein: CASSPTSGANTGELFF

D gene: .
V gene: TRBV4-1
clone size: few
J gene: TRBJ2-7
CDR3 length: 15
CDR3 DNA: TGCGCCAGCAGCCAAGATGTTTACAGGTCCTACGAGCAGTACTTC
CDR3 protein: CASSQDVYRSYEQYF

D gene: .
V gene: TRBV29-1
clone size: .
J gene: TRBJ1-2
CDR3 length: 11
CDR3 DNA: TGCAGCGCCGAATATACCTATGGCTACACCTTC
CDR3 protein: CSAEYTYGYTF

D gene: TRBD2
V gene: TRBV7-8
clone size: .
J gene: TRBJ2-3
CDR3 length: 18
CDR3 DNA: TGTGCCAGCAGCTTACCTCTAACTAGCGGGAGTAAGGCAGATACGCAGTATTTT
CDR3 protein: CASSLPLTSGSKADTQYF

D gene: TRBD2
V gene: TRBV5-6
clone size: .
J gene: TRBJ2-7
CDR3 length: 13
CDR3 DNA: TGTGCCAGCAGTCTAGCGGACGGATACGAGCAGTACTTC
CDR3 protein: CASSLADGYEQYF

D gene: TRBD1
V gene: TRBV6-1
clone size: .
J gene: TRBJ2-2
CDR3 length: 15
CDR3 DNA: TGTACCAGCAGTGCTTCAGGGGGCGACACCGGGGAGCTGTTTTTT
CDR3 protein: CTSSASGGDTGELFF

D gene: .
V gene: TRBV25-1
clone size: .
J gene: TRBJ2-5
CDR3 length: 14
CDR3 DNA: TGTGCCAGCAGCGACGGAACAGCGACAGAGACCCAGTACTTC
CDR3 protein: CASSDGTATETQYF

D gene: TRBD1
V gene: TRBV20-1
clone size: few
J gene: TRBJ1-2
CDR3 length: 15
CDR3 DNA: TGCAGTGCTAGAGGGCCCGGGACAGGGGACTATGGCTACACCTTC
CDR3 protein: CSARGPGTGDYGYTF

D gene: TRBD1
V gene: TRBV2
clone size: .
J gene: TRBJ2-3
CDR3 length: 17
CDR3 DNA: TGTGCCAGCAGTGCCGCCCGTTGGGACAGGCGCACAGATACGCAGTATTTT
CDR3 protein: CASSAARWDRRTDTQYF

D gene: .
V gene: TRBV12-3/TRBV12-4
clone size: .
J gene: TRBJ1-4
CDR3 length: 16
CDR3 DNA: TGTGCCAGCAGTTTGCACAGGGACTCAACTAATGAAAAACTGTTTTTT
CDR3 protein: CASSLHRDSTNEKLFF

D gene: TRBD1
V gene: TRBV6-5
clone size: many
J gene: TRBJ1-5
CDR3 length: 14
CDR3 DNA: TGTGCCAGCAGCAGGACAGGGGGCACTCAGCCCCAGCATTTT
CDR3 protein: CASSRTGGTQPQHF

D gene: TRBD1
V gene: TRBV7-8
clone size: few
J gene: TRBJ2-3
CDR3 length: 15
CDR3 DNA: TGTGCCAGCAGCCATTCGACAGGGTTTCCAGATACGCAGTATTTT
CDR3 protein: CASSHSTGFPDTQYF

D gene: TRBD2
V gene: TRBV5-1
clone size: .
J gene: TRBJ2-1
CDR3 length: 14
CDR3 DNA: TGCGCCAGCAGCGTGGGACTAGGGCGTGAGGAGCAGTTCTTC
CDR3 protein: CASSVGLGREEQFF

D gene: .
V gene: TRBV12-3/TRBV12-4
clone size: .
J gene: TRBJ2-3
CDR3 length: 18
CDR3 DNA: TGTGCCAGCACCCCGGTCGCCGTAGCGGATCCTAGCACAGATACGCAGTATTTT
CDR3 protein: CASTPVAVADPSTDTQYF

D gene: .
V gene: TRBV20-1
clone size: few
J gene: TRBJ2-3
CDR3 length: 15
CDR3 DNA: TGCAGTGCTAGTCCTCGGGAGCTTGTTGCGGATACGCAGTATTTT
CDR3 protein: CSASPRELVADTQYF

D gene: .
V gene: TRBV6-6
clone size: .
J gene: TRBJ2-7
CDR3 length: 14
CDR3 DNA: TGTGCCAGCATGTTCGGGGCAGATTCTCGGGAGCAGTACTTC
CDR3 protein: CASMFGADSREQYF

D gene: .
V gene: TRBV7-8
clone size: .
J gene: TRBJ2-6
CDR3 length: 13
CDR3 DNA: TGTGCCAGCAGCCGAACTGGGGCCAACGTCCTGACTTTC
CDR3 protein: CASSRTGANVLTF